Shown below are 21 T cell receptor beta chains from a single sample sequenced in a study of T cell responses to AZD1222 COVID-19 vaccine. Produced via immunoSEQ multiplex PCR; TCRdb's table is partial and in-frame only. The sample shows roughly 100,000 clones, approximately 91% of them seen only once. This sample comprised peripheral blood, obtained on day 0 of AZD1222 vaccination. These receptors came from an adult in good health.

J is TRBJ2-7 and V is TRBV4-1, with TRBD2 identical over 11 bases. With V trimmed by 2 bases and J by 3 bases, 6 bases remained unmatched. The CDR3 consists of 16 residues. Germline V gene sequence: CDR1 MGHRA, CDR2 YSYEKL. The CDR3 spells CASSQPTGTSGYEQYF. The CDR3 bases are TGCGCCAGCAGCCAACCGACCGGGACTAGCGGCTACGAGCAGTACTTC.

This rearrangement joins TRBV6-5 to TRBJ1-5; tentative D call: TRBD1 (5 bases). V gave up 6 bases and J gave up 2 bases, with 11 bases separating them. Looked up from germline, CDR1 is MNHEY and CDR2 is SVGAGI. The CDR3 spans 14 residues. CDR3 sequence reads: CASRPQGGNQPQHF. The CDR3 nucleotides read TGTGCCAGCAGGCCTCAGGGTGGCAATCAGCCCCAGCATTTT.

The chain recombines TRBV24-1 with TRBJ1-2; TRBD1 matches at 7 bases. This CDR3 is 14 amino acids long. J was trimmed by 3 bases and V by 4 bases; bases with no gene match: 4. The germline V gene encodes CDR1 KGHDR and CDR2 SFDVKD. CDR3 in DNA: TGTGCCACCAGTGAAAGGGGGCCCCACTATGGCTACACCTTC. Protein: CATSERGPHYGYTF.

Only one count was recorded for this clone. The genes are TRBV30 and TRBJ1-6; D possibly corresponds to TRBD1 (5 bases). The CDR3 length is 15 residues. Trimming cost V 3 bases and J 10 bases, with 19 bases left between them. From germline, CDR1 is GTSNPN and CDR2 SVGIG (reference sequence). This CDR3 is CAWRRDGGEGSPLHF. Here the CDR3 DNA reads TGTGCCTGGAGGAGAGACGGAGGGGAAGGATCACCCCTCCACTTT.

CDR3 region: CASSLGSRGRNTIYF. The CDR3 DNA follows: TGTGCCAGCAGTTTAGGCAGCAGGGGGCGAAACACCATATATTTT. The V gene is TRBV28, the J gene TRBJ1-3; the match to TRBD1 covers 8 bases. V was clipped by 2 bases and J by 5 bases; unmatched bases: 5. The CDR3 totals 15 residues. Germline CDR1 reads MDHEN; CDR2 reads SYDVKM. Full variable domain (remainder filled in from reference TRBV28 and TRBJ1-3): DVKVTQSSRYLVKRTGEKVFLECVQDMDHENMFWYRQDPGLGLRLIYFSYDVKMKEKGDIPEGYSVSREKKERFSLILESASTNQTSMYLCASSLGSRGRNTIYFGEGSWLTVV.

The V call is TRBV5-1, the J call TRBJ2-6; D gene uncertain. The length of the CDR3 is 14 residues. Trimming shortened V by 4 bases and J by 0 bases, and 5 bases separated the two germline ends. Germline values: CDR1 SGHRS, CDR2 YFSETQ. Here the CDR3 reads CASSATSGANVLTF. The CDR3 region has the DNA TGCGCCAGCAGCGCGACCTCTGGGGCCAACGTCCTGACTTTC.

This chain links TRBV2 with TRBJ1-2; D gene uncertain. The CDR3 is 16 amino acids. Germline V CDR1 and CDR2: SNHLY, FYNNEI. The V gene lost 3 bases and the J gene lost 4 bases, with 18 bases spanning the gap. In DNA, the CDR3 is TGTGCCAGCAGTGACGAGGCTCGAGGGAATCCCTATGGCTACACCTTC. Translating gives CASSDEARGNPYGYTF.

The chain combines TRBV28 with TRBJ2-4; D is possibly TRBD2 (6 bases). The CDR3 is made up of 12 amino acids. The germline CDR1 and CDR2 sequences are MDHEN and SYDVKM. The ends were cut back, 3 bases at V and 6 bases at J, with 6 bases in the middle. This CDR3 reads CASSFGRNIQYF. The CDR3 DNA follows: TGTGCCAGCAGTTTCGGGAGAAACATTCAGTACTTC.

This rearrangement joins TRBV28 to TRBJ1-2, with a weak D call TRBD1 (5 bases). Trimming shortened V by 4 bases and J by 1 base, and 10 bases separated the two germline ends. The CDR3 consists of 14 residues. Germline CDR1 and CDR2: MDHEN and SYDVKM. The CDR3 reads CASSSGTVNYGYTF. The CDR3 nucleotides read TGTGCCAGCAGTTCAGGGACGGTTAACTATGGCTACACCTTC.

The chain carries TRBV7-6 and TRBJ2-4, with D uncertain. Deletions cut 1 base from V and 1 base from J, with 11 bases between. The CDR3 covers 16 residues. The germline V gene has CDR1 SGHVS and CDR2 FNYEAQ. CDR3 loop: CASSLGGLGAKNIQYF. In nucleotides, the CDR3 is TGTGCCAGCAGCTTAGGCGGCCTGGGGGCCAAAAACATTCAGTACTTC.

This rearrangement joins TRBV28 to TRBJ1-2; 9 bases match TRBD1. This CDR3 has 15 residues. Unmatched junction bases numbered 7, after V lost 4 bases and J lost 4 bases. Germline V gives CDR1 MDHEN, CDR2 SYDVKM. CDR3 amino acids: CASSSSGTGTYGYTF. CDR3 bases: TGTGCCAGCAGTTCATCCGGGACAGGGACCTATGGCTACACCTTC.

V usage is TRBV20-1 and J usage is TRBJ2-1; D may be TRBD1 (5 bases). Deletions cut 3 bases from V and 7 bases from J, with 10 bases between. The CDR3 has 12 residues. In germline, CDR1 is DFQATT, CDR2 SNEGSKA (reference sequence). CDR3 loop: CSASNRWNEQFF. As DNA, the CDR3 is TGCAGTGCTAGTAACAGGTGGAATGAGCAGTTCTTC.

The rearrangement joins TRBV6-2 or TRBV6-3 to TRBJ2-1; TRBD2 agrees at 10 bases. Germline CDR1 reads MNHEY; CDR2 reads SVGEGT. Germline trimming cut 0 bases from V and 3 bases from J; bases unmatched to any gene: 5. The CDR3 consists of 17 residues. The CDR3 reads CASSYSPAGGIYNEQFF. CDR3 nucleotide sequence: TGTGCCAGCAGTTACTCACCAGCGGGGGGGATCTACAATGAGCAGTTCTTC.

V and J are TRBV6-5 and TRBJ1-5, with D unclear. V was cut by 6 bases and J by 5 bases, with 14 bases left in between. Germline values: CDR1 MNHEY, CDR2 SVGAGI. The CDR3 is made up of 14 amino acids. The CDR3 nucleotides read TGTGCCAGCAGGCCCCTAAGGGAGGATCAGCCCCAGCATTTT. Its protein product is CASRPLREDQPQHF.

J is TRBJ1-4 and V is TRBV18, with TRBD1 as a possible D gene (6 bases). Germline V gene lookup returns CDR1 KGHSH and CDR2 LQKENI. V was pared by 3 bases and J by 3 bases, with 8 bases between. This CDR3 is 14 amino acids long. CDR3 sequence: CASSPTGSNEKLFF. The CDR3 DNA reads TGTGCCAGCTCACCGACAGGTTCTAATGAAAAACTGTTTTTT.

The chain joins TRBV7-9 to TRBJ1-3, with 9 positions matching TRBD1. CDR3 length: 19 amino acids. Germline CDR1 and CDR2: SEHNR and FQNEAQ (reference sequence). V lost 4 bases and J lost 7; bases outside the gene matches: 20. The CDR3 protein is CASSSPPDRGRKERNTIYF. CDR3 nucleotides: TGTGCCAGCAGCTCCCCCCCGGACAGGGGTCGCAAGGAGCGTAACACCATATATTTT.

The V call is TRBV5-4, the J call TRBJ1-1; 7 bases line up with TRBD1. The V segment lost 4 bases and the J segment 7 bases; nucleotides outside the gene matches: 4. CDR3 size: 12 residues. Germline values: CDR1 SGHNT, CDR2 YYREEE (reference sequence). This CDR3 reads CASSVGQVEAFF. In DNA form, the CDR3 reads TGTGCCAGCAGCGTAGGACAGGTTGAAGCTTTCTTT.

In nucleotides, the CDR3 is TGCAGTGCCCAAAAGAACATTCAGTACTTC. Protein: CSAQKNIQYF. The chain carries TRBV20-1 and TRBJ2-4; unclear D gene. Germline V CDR1 and CDR2: DFQATT, SNEGSKA (reference sequence). V was cut by 6 bases and J by 7 bases, with 7 bases left in between. CDR3 length: 10 amino acids.

The chain is built from TRBV6-1 and TRBJ2-4, with unresolved D. CDR3 length: 14 amino acids. The germline CDR1 and CDR2 sequences are MNHNS and SASEGT. V lost 0 bases, J lost 0 bases, and 3 bases lay in between. CDR3 sequence: CASSEAIAKNIQYF. DNA of the CDR3: TGTGCCAGCAGTGAAGCTATAGCCAAAAACATTCAGTACTTC.

This chain joins TRBV5-1 and TRBJ2-3; TRBD2 aligns across 8 bases. This CDR3 has 17 residues. The germline gives CDR1 SGHRS, CDR2 YFSETQ. V shed 2 bases, J shed 5 bases, and the junction held 13 bases outside the gene matches. The CDR3 region is CASSFSLRGVERDTQYF. DNA for the CDR3: TGCGCCAGCAGCTTTTCTTTGCGGGGGGTCGAAAGAGATACGCAGTATTTT.

V and J are TRBV20-1 and TRBJ2-5; perhaps TRBD2 as D (6 bases). V was cut by 3 bases and J by 5 bases, with 13 bases left in between. The V gene's germline CDR1 is DFQATT and CDR2 SNEGSKA (reference sequence). The CDR3 extends over 13 amino acids. The CDR3 is CSASPLARETQYF. The CDR3 coding sequence is TGCAGTGCTAGTCCACTAGCCAGGGAGACCCAGTACTTC.